The rows below give T cell receptor beta chains drawn from one sample of a study of long-term antiretroviral therapy in people with HIV. TCRdb's table, derived via immunoSEQ multiplex PCR, lists solely in-frame clones and lacks some. The sample shows just over 20,000 clones, roughly 85% of them seen only once. Sequenced here: unsorted PBMCs, sampled 4.1 years after starting antiretroviral therapy. Source of these receptors: a woman between 40 and 55 years old with HIV. Both conserved end residues are part of each CDR3. A D gene is named only where the DNA matches it firmly. Size tells how often a clone was seen (once, few, many) or the class of an expanded clone, and some rows leave it out.

TGTGCCAGCTCACCGGGGAGGGGCCCCTATGGCTACACCTTC CASSPGRGPYGYTF 14 TRBV18 - TRBJ1-2 -
TGCGCCAGCAGCGAGCGGACTAGCCAAGAGACCCAGTACTTC CASSERTSQETQYF 14 TRBV5-1 TRBD2 TRBJ2-5 once
TGTGCCAGCAGCTTTGGGGTTGCCACAGATACGCAGTATTTT CASSFGVATDTQYF 14 TRBV7-9 - TRBJ2-3 -
TGTGCCAGCAGTGATGGGGGGAGGAATCAGCCCCAGCATTTT CASSDGGRNQPQHF 14 TRBV6-1 - TRBJ1-5 -
TGCGCCAGCAGTGACGCAGGGATGGGCACTGAAGCTTTCTTT CASSDAGMGTEAFF 14 TRBV10-1 - TRBJ1-1 -
TGCGCCAGCAGCTTGGGAGATTCGACCAATGAGCAGTTCTTC CASSLGDSTNEQFF 14 TRBV5-1 - TRBJ2-1 -
TGCGCCAGCAGTGAGCTCCGCACCGGGGAGCTGTTTTTT CASSELRTGELFF 13 TRBV10-1 - TRBJ2-2 few
TGTGCCAGCAATTTAGGGGCAGCGGGAAAAGATACGCAGTATTTT CASNLGAAGKDTQYF 15 TRBV7-9 TRBD2 TRBJ2-3 -
TGTGCCAGCAGTTCCCCGACAAGCACAGATACGCAGTATTTT CASSSPTSTDTQYF 14 TRBV27 - TRBJ2-3 -
TGTGCCAGCAGCCTACTAGAATCCTCTAGCACAGATACGCAGTATTTT CASSLLESSSTDTQYF 16 TRBV7-8 - TRBJ2-3 few
TGTGCCAGCAGCGGACTAGCGGGGGGGCACAATGAGCAGTTCTTC CASSGLAGGHNEQFF 15 TRBV6-5 TRBD2 TRBJ2-1 once
TGTGCCAGCAGATCTCCCCAGGGATGGGGTTCTAGCACAGATACGCAGTATTTT CASRSPQGWGSSTDTQYF 18 TRBV7-2 - TRBJ2-3 -
TGTGCCAGCAGCTTAAGCTGGGATGAGCAGTTCTTC CASSLSWDEQFF 12 TRBV7-6 - TRBJ2-1 once
TGTGCCAGCAGTGAAATTGCGACAAGCTACGAGCAGTACTTC CASSEIATSYEQYF 14 TRBV6-1 - TRBJ2-7 -
TGTGCCTGGAGTGTAACTAGCGGGAAAACTGATACGCAGTATTTT CAWSVTSGKTDTQYF 15 TRBV30 TRBD2 TRBJ2-3 -
TGTGCCAGCAGCCCCGGACCGGACTACGAGCAGTACTTC CASSPGPDYEQYF 13 TRBV21-1 - TRBJ2-7 few
TGTGCCAGCAGGTCCCAGCGGAGCTCCTACGAGCAGTACTTC CASRSQRSSYEQYF 14 TRBV28 - TRBJ2-7 -
TGTGCTAGCACCAAGTTTCCTGCCGGGACAGGGGGCCGGACTGAAGCTTTCTTT CASTKFPAGTGGRTEAFF 18 TRBV7-7 TRBD1 TRBJ1-1 few